The 3 T cell receptor beta chains listed next were all sequenced from one sample in a study of T cell responses to AZD1222 COVID-19 vaccine. Assay: immunoSEQ multiplex PCR; the TCRdb copy retains only in-frame clones and omits some. The table shows roughly 120,000 clones, with more than 85% occurring only once. This specimen was peripheral blood, taken on day 0 of AZD1222 vaccination. Source of these receptors: an adult in good health.

This clone was observed once. This rearrangement joins TRBV28 to TRBJ2-7, with 10 positions matching TRBD2. CDR1 is MDHEN and CDR2 is SYDVKM in the germline V gene. This CDR3 is 15 amino acids long. V shed 5 bases and J 1 base; nucleotides not matched to a gene: 5. CDR3 sequence reads: CASSRIAGGSYEQYF. The CDR3 DNA reads as TGTGCCAGCAGTCGTATAGCGGGAGGATCCTACGAGCAGTACTTC.

CDR3 region: CASSGDRVLGGYTF. Written as DNA, the CDR3 is TGTGCCAGCAGCGGGGACAGGGTATTAGGTGGCTACACCTTC. The V call is TRBV28, the J call TRBJ1-2; 9 bases are a match to TRBD1. In germline, CDR1 is MDHEN, CDR2 SYDVKM. Unmatched junction bases numbered 9, after V lost 6 bases and J lost 7 bases. The CDR3 covers 14 residues.

The chain combines TRBV28 with TRBJ1-5; 7 bases are a match to TRBD1. Germline V gene lookup returns CDR1 MDHEN and CDR2 SYDVKM. V lost 5 bases and J lost 2; bases outside the gene matches: 6. The CDR3 is 15 amino acids. In nucleotides, the CDR3 is TGTGCCAGCAGTGAGGGGGCTGGTGGCAATCAGCCCCAGCATTTT. Its protein is CASSEGAGGNQPQHF.